This is a list of T cell receptor beta chains from one sample in a study of blood T cell repertoires in COVID-19. Here immunoSEQ multiplex PCR was the method, and the copy in TCRdb shows in-frame clones only, minus some. This sample carries 95,000 to 150,000 clones, about 86% of them seen once, and the ten largest clones take approximately 0.81%. Sequenced input: peripheral blood. Receptors were obtained from a woman aged 45-65 years with active or convalescent COVID-19. The CDR3 runs from the conserved cysteine through the conserved F or W. D genes are given only for firm matches. Clone size, where shown, is once, few, many, or a class for clones that have expanded.

d_gene,abundance,v_gene,j_gene,CDR3nt,CDR3aa
TRBD2,-,TRBV4-2,TRBJ2-3,TGTGCCAGCAGCCAAGTTAACTATAGCGGGAGGGCCCTTAGCACAGATACGCAGTATTTT,CASSQVNYSGRALSTDTQYF
-,-,TRBV2,TRBJ1-4,TGTGCCAGCAGTGGCGGGACGGAGAATGAAAAACTGTTTTTT,CASSGGTENEKLFF
TRBD2,-,TRBV28,TRBJ2-1,TGTGCCAGCAGTATCTTGACTAGCGATTATGAGCAGTTCTTC,CASSILTSDYEQFF
TRBD1,-,TRBV7-2,TRBJ1-3,TGTGCCAGCAGCCTAAGGAGGGGGCAAGGTGGAAACACCATATATTTT,CASSLRRGQGGNTIYF
TRBD1,-,TRBV6-5,TRBJ2-3,TGTGCCAGCAGCCTTGGACAGGGGATTTCGGATACGCAGTATTTT,CASSLGQGISDTQYF
TRBD1,-,TRBV27,TRBJ1-1,TGTGCCAGCAGTCCCATCTCACCGGGACAGGGCACTGAAGCTTTCTTT,CASSPISPGQGTEAFF
-,-,TRBV5-1,TRBJ2-3,TGCGCCAGCAGTGTTAACGGAGGGCCGGGATCAGATACGCAGTATTTT,CASSVNGGPGSDTQYF
-,-,TRBV20-1,TRBJ2-2,TGCAGTGCTCGGGGGACCGGGGAGCTGTTTTTT,CSARGTGELFF
-,few,TRBV12-3/TRBV12-4,TRBJ1-2,TGTGCCAGCAGTTTCCTAGGGGTAAATGGCTACACCTTC,CASSFLGVNGYTF
TRBD1,few,TRBV9,TRBJ2-2,TGTGCCAGCAGCGGCCGGGACAGGGGGCACGGGGAGCTGTTTTTT,CASSGRDRGHGELFF
-,-,TRBV6-5,TRBJ1-2,TGTGCCAGCAGTTACGGGAGGGCCGGCTACACCTTC,CASSYGRAGYTF
-,-,TRBV28,TRBJ2-7,TGTGCCAGCAGTACTGCCGGATCAGGGATCTACGAGCAGTACTTC,CASSTAGSGIYEQYF
-,-,TRBV19,TRBJ2-1,TGTGCCAGTAGTATCGCGGGGATCGGGTCAAACAATGAGCAGTTCTTC,CASSIAGIGSNNEQFF
-,-,TRBV6-4,TRBJ2-1,TGTGCCAGCAGTGTTCCGGGGCGGACAGAAAACAATGAGCAGTTCTTC,CASSVPGRTENNEQFF
-,-,TRBV5-1,TRBJ2-1,TGCGCCAGCAGCTTGACGGGAGAGGTTTACAATGAGCAGTTCTTC,CASSLTGEVYNEQFF